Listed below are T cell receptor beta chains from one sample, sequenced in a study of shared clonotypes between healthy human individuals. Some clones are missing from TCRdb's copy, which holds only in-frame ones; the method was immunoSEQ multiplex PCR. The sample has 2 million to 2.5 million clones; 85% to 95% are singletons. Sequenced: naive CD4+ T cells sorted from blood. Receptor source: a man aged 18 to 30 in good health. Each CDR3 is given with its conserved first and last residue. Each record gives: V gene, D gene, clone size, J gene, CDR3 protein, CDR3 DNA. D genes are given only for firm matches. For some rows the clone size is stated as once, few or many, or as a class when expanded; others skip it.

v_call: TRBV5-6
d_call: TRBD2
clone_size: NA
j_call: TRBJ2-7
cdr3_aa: CASSRGVSYEQYF
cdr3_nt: TGTGCCAGCAGCCGGGGGGTTTCCTACGAGCAGTACTTC

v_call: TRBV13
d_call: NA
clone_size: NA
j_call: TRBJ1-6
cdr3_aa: CASSLGQTHNSPLHF
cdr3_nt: TGTGCCAGCAGCTTAGGGCAGACGCATAATTCACCCCTCCACTTT

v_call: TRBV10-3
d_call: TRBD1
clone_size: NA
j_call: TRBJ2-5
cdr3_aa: CASRDRVGEETQYF
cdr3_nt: TGTGCCAGCCGGGACAGGGTTGGGGAAGAGACCCAGTACTTC

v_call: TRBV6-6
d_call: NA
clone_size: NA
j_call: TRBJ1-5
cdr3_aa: CASSYQGQYQPQHF
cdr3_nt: TGTGCCAGCAGTTACCAGGGGCAGTATCAGCCCCAGCATTTT

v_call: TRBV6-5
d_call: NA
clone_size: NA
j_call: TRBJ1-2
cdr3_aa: CASSSDTLPYGYTF
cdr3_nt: TGTGCCAGCAGTTCGGACACTTTACCTTATGGCTACACCTTC

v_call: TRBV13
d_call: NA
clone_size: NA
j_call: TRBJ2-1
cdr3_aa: CASSLRRTEYNEQFF
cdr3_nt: TGTGCCAGCAGCTTACGTAGGACAGAATACAATGAGCAGTTCTTC

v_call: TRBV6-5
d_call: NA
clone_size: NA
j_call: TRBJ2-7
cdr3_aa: CASRTGSYEQYF
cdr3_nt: TGTGCCAGCAGGACTGGATCCTACGAGCAGTACTTC

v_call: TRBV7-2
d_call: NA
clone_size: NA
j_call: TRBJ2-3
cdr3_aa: CASSPSTVSTDTQYF
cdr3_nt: TGTGCCAGCAGCCCCAGTACGGTTTCAACAGATACGCAGTATTTT

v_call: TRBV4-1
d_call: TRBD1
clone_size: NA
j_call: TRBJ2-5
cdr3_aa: CASSKTDRGSEQYF
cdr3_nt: TGCGCCAGCAGCAAAACGGACAGGGGGAGTGAGCAGTACTTC

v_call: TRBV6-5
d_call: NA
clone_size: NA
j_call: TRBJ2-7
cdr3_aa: CASSYSRDVQYF
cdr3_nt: TGTGCCAGCAGTTACAGCAGGGACGTGCAGTACTTC

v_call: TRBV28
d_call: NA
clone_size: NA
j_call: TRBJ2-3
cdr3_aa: CASSSGTTQADTQYF
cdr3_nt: TGTGCCAGCAGTTCCGGGACCACCCAGGCAGATACGCAGTATTTT

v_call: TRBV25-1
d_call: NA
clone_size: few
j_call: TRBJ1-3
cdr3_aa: CASSDRAGNTIYF
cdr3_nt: TGTGCCAGCAGTGACAGGGCTGGAAACACCATATATTTT

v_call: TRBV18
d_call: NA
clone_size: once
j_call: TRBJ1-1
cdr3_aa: CASSPVRGEAFF
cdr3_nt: TGTGCCAGCTCACCCGTCAGGGGAGAAGCTTTCTTT

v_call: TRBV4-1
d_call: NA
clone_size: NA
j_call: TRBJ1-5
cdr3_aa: CASSQDFPLGSSNQPQHF
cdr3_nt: TGCGCCAGCAGCCAAGATTTTCCCCTTGGCAGTAGCAATCAGCCCCAGCATTTT

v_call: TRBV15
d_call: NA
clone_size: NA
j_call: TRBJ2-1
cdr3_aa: CATSRDGGSYNEQFF
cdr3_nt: TGTGCCACCAGCAGAGACGGAGGTTCCTACAATGAGCAGTTCTTC

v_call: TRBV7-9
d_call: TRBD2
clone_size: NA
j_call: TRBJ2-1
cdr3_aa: CAFPGTSANEQFF
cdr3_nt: TGTGCCTTTCCCGGGACTAGTGCTAATGAGCAGTTCTTC

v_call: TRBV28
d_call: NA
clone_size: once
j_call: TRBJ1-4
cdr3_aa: CASSWGQGLFF
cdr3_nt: TGTGCCAGCAGTTGGGGTCAGGGACTGTTTTTT

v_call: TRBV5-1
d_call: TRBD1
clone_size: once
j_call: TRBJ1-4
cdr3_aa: CASSLEGTEREKLFF
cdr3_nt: TGCGCCAGCAGCTTGGAAGGGACAGAAAGAGAAAAACTGTTTTTT

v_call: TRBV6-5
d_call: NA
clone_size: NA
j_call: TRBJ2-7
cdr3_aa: CASSYSRGDYEQYF
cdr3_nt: TGTGCCAGCAGTTACTCGCGAGGGGACTACGAGCAGTACTTC

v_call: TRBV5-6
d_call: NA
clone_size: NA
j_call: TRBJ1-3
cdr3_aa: CASSWEGRGKISGNTIYF
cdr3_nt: TGTGCCAGCAGCTGGGAGGGACGGGGAAAAATCTCTGGAAACACCATATATTTT

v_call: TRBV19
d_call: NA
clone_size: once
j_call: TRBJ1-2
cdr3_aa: CASSLARAIYGYTF
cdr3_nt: TGTGCCAGTAGCCTCGCCAGAGCTATCTATGGCTACACCTTC

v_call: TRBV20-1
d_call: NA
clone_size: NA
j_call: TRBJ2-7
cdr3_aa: CSASFHEQYF
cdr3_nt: TGCAGTGCTAGTTTCCACGAGCAGTACTTC

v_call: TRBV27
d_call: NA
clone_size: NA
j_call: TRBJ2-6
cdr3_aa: CASSPLAGANVLTF
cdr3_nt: TGTGCCAGCAGTCCCCTGGCTGGGGCCAACGTCCTGACTTTC

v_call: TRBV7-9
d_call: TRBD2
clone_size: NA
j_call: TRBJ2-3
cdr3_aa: CASSPGTSGRRTDTQYF
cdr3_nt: TGTGCCAGCAGCCCCGGGACTAGCGGGAGACGCACAGATACGCAGTATTTT

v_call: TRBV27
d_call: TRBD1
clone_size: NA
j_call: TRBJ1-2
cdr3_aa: CASSSSQGADYGYTF
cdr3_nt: TGTGCCAGCAGTTCATCCCAGGGGGCTGACTATGGCTACACCTTC

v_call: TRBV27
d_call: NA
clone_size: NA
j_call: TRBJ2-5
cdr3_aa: CASSSARGISAEYF
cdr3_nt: TGTGCCAGCAGTTCCGCCAGGGGAATTAGCGCCGAGTACTTC

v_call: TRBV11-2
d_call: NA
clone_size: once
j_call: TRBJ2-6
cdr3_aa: CASIQWGLGANVLTF
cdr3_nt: TGTGCCAGCATTCAATGGGGGCTTGGGGCCAACGTCCTGACTTTC

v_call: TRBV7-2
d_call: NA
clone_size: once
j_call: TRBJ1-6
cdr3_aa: CASSLTPVNSPLHF
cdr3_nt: TGTGCCAGCAGCTTAACCCCGGTGAATTCACCCCTCCACTTT

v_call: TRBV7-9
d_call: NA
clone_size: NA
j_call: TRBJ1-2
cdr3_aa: CASSLAGLTGYGYTF
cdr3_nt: TGTGCCAGCAGCTTAGCAGGGCTGACTGGCTATGGCTACACCTTC

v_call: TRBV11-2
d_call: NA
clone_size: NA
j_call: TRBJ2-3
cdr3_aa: CASSLDGMPTDTQYF
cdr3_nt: TGTGCCAGCAGCTTAGACGGGATGCCCACAGATACGCAGTATTTT

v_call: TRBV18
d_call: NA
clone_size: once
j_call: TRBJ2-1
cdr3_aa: CASSPLGGNEQFF
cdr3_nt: TGTGCCAGCTCACCGTTAGGGGGCAATGAGCAGTTCTTC

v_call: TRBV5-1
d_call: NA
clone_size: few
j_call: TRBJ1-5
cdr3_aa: CASSLEPNQPQHF
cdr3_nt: TGCGCCAGCAGCTTGGAACCCAATCAGCCCCAGCATTTT

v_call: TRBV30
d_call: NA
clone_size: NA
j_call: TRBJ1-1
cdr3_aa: CAWSSDTEAFF
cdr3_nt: TGTGCCTGGAGTTCCGACACGGAAGCTTTCTTT

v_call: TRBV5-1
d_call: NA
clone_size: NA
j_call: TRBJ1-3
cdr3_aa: CASSLGGPGNTIYF
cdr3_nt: TGCGCCAGCAGCTTGGGTGGTCCTGGAAACACCATATATTTT